These 8 T cell receptor beta chains came from one sample sequenced in a study of blood T cells in healthy people across ages. A J-beta primer mix and a sample-barcoded 5' primer were used in a second PCR of about 6 to 12 cycles. One entry per CDR3 protein results from TCRdb running MiXCR on the 5' RACE reads. The table includes 1.5 million to 2 million distinct CDR3 sequences, about 30% detected once. Sequencing was done on a sample of blood. The receptors stem from a woman between 25 and 40 years old in good health.

This clonotype was picked up a small number of times. V gene TRBV11-2 combines with J gene TRBJ2-2; TRBD1 is a possible D gene (6 bases). V lost 1 base, J lost 2 bases, and 26 bases lay in between. The CDR3 covers 21 residues. CDR1 is SGHAT and CDR2 is FQNNGV in the germline V gene. The CDR3 nucleotides are TGTGCCAGCAGCTTAGTCTATGGGTTGGGCAGGGGCCAAACTAACACCGGGGAGCTGTTTTTT. It specifies CASSLVYGLGRGQTNTGELFF.

V usage is TRBV4-1 and J usage is TRBJ2-1; TRBD2 matches 8 bases. From germline, CDR1 is MGHRA and CDR2 YSYEKL. Trimming cost V 0 bases and J 10 bases; bases outside gene matches: 8. This CDR3 comprises 15 residues. The CDR3 nucleotides read TGCGCCAGCAGCCAAGAGCCAGCGGGAGCGAGCGAGCAGTTCTTC. Protein: CASSQEPAGASEQFF.

Comments on this clonotype: The junction departs from the called germline gene at one end, perhaps through a read error. The chain has TRBV20-1 and TRBJ2-1, with D maybe TRBD1 (5 bases). CDR1 and CDR2 from the germline V gene are DFQATT and SNEGSKA (reference sequence). CDR3 size: 18 residues. The CDR3 loop reads CSPRDSGLSFSSYNEQFF. The CDR3 bases are TGCAGTCCTAGAGATTCAGGGCTTAGCTTCAGCTCCTACAATGAGCAGTTCTTC.

This chain uses TRBV5-5 with TRBJ2-3; D uncertain. The V end was cut by 2 bases, the J end by 8 bases, with 18 bases between. The CDR3 runs 15 residues. Germline loops: CDR1 SGHKS, CDR2 YYEKEE (reference sequence). In DNA, the CDR3 is TGTGCCAGCAGCTTTATCCTGGAGCACAGAGGTACGCAGTATTTT. Translated, it gives CASSFILEHRGTQYF. Combining the CDR3 with reference TRBV5-5 and TRBJ2-3 gives the whole variable domain DAGVTQSPTHLIKTRGQQVTLRCSPISGHKSVSWYQQVLGQGPQFIFQYYEKEERGRGNFPDRFSARQFPNYSSELNVNALLLGDSALYLCASSFILEHRGTQYFGPGTRLTVL.

The rearrangement joins TRBV2 to TRBJ2-1; 8 bases fit TRBD1. There are 14 residues in the CDR3. Per the germline V gene, CDR1 is SNHLY and CDR2 is FYNNEI. After removal of 6 bases from V and 7 bases from J, the junction contained 8 bases not matched to a gene. The CDR3: CASRAGGARNEQFF. The DNA of the CDR3 is TGTGCCAGCAGGGCAGGGGGCGCGCGGAATGAGCAGTTCTTC.

V is TRBV20-1 and J is TRBJ2-1, with unresolved D. CDR1 is DFQATT and CDR2 is SNEGSKA in the germline V gene (reference sequence). The CDR3 runs 14 residues. Trimming took off 2 bases at V and 7 bases at J, with 15 bases between the two ends. Here the CDR3 reads CSARPPAPANEQFF. Here the CDR3 DNA reads TGCAGTGCTAGACCCCCCGCTCCGGCAAATGAGCAGTTCTTC.

The table lists this clonotype with many counts. The chain combines TRBV6-5 with TRBJ2-4; 7 bases line up with TRBD2. The CDR3 is 13 amino acids. Unmatched junction bases numbered 9, after V lost 8 bases and J lost 8 bases. CDR1 is MNHEY, CDR2 SVGAGI, per germline. The CDR3 loop is CASSLRGSDIQYF. In DNA, the CDR3 is TGTGCCAGCTCCCTCCGCGGGAGTGACATTCAGTACTTC.

Only one count was recorded for this clonotype. This chain uses TRBV6-6 with TRBJ1-2, with D hard to call. This CDR3 region has 17 residues. The ends were cut back, 4 bases at V and 0 bases at J, with 18 bases in the middle. Germline V gene sequence: CDR1 MNHNY, CDR2 SVGAGI (reference sequence). CDR3 DNA sequence: TGTGCCAGCAGTTCCACCACTCGGGGAGCCCCTAACTATGGCTACACCTTC. Translated, it gives CASSSTTRGAPNYGYTF.